Listed here are 21 T cell receptor beta chains from one sample, sequenced in a study of CD8 T cells in Susac syndrome (dated 2019 in TCRdb). The library was produced with the immunoSEQ multiplex PCR assay. RNA was extracted using the RNeasy kit, and about 0.45 to 1 ug of the RNA was reverse transcribed with random hexamers. TCRdb reanalyzed the raw reads on its own, using fastp at Q25 for trimming and MiXCR for clone calling, and kept in-frame beta chains. Every CDR3 protein is listed once, alongside the most common genes and DNA of its rows. Recorded for this sample are about 160,000 distinct CDR3 sequences; around 93% of them occurred a single time. The ten largest clones take up 0.12% to 0.15% of the sample. The sample consisted of CD4+ T cells from PBMCs. These receptors were taken from a human donor in good health.

V and J are TRBV7-2 and TRBJ2-3; D unclear. Germline V lookup: CDR1 SGHTA, CDR2 FQGNSA. Trimming removed 4 bases at V and 3 bases at J, with 8 bases between. CDR3 size: 13 residues. The CDR3 region has the DNA TGTGCCAGCAGCTCCATCTCGACAGATACGCAGTATTTT. Translation gives CASSSISTDTQYF.

The genes are TRBV7-8 and TRBJ2-7; tentative D call: TRBD1 (5 bases). Trimming removed 0 bases at V and 4 bases at J, with 10 bases between. The CDR3 extends over 14 amino acids. CDR1 is SGHVS and CDR2 is FQNEAQ in the germline V gene. The CDR3 loop reads CASSLAIQVYEQYF. The CDR3 coding sequence is TGTGCCAGCAGCTTAGCGATACAGGTTTACGAGCAGTACTTC.

The genes are TRBV12-3 or TRBV12-4 and TRBJ2-4; the match to TRBD2 covers 7 bases. The CDR3 has 15 residues. V shed 5 bases, J shed 7 bases, and the junction held 11 bases outside the gene matches. CDR3 protein: CASSRLAGGSNIQYF. The CDR3 coding sequence is TGTGCCAGCAGTCGACTGGCCGGGGGGTCGAACATTCAGTACTTC.

This sequence joins TRBV6-1 and TRBJ1-6; 9 nucleotides line up with TRBD1. Germline V gene lookup returns CDR1 MNHNS and CDR2 SASEGT. The CDR3 extends over 18 amino acids. V gave up 9 bases and J gave up 7 bases; unmatched junction bases: 19. The DNA for the CDR3 is TGTGCCAGTTGCCCGTCGGTCGGGGGACAGGGAAAAAATTCACCCCTCCACTTT. Its protein is CASCPSVGGQGKNSPLHF.

The genes are TRBV19 and TRBJ2-1, with D maybe TRBD1 (7 bases). Trimming removed 6 bases from V and 0 bases from J, with 12 bases in between. CDR1 and CDR2 (germline): LNHDA, SQIVND (reference sequence). This CDR3 has 15 amino acids. The CDR3 sequence: CASRTGEASYNEQFF. CDR3 bases: TGTGCCAGTAGAACAGGGGAGGCCTCCTACAATGAGCAGTTCTTC. The whole variable domain, filled in from reference TRBV19 and TRBJ2-1, reads DGGITQSPKYLFRKEGQNVTLSCEQNLNHDAMYWYRQDPGQGLRLIYYSQIVNDFQKGDIAEGYSVSREKKESFPLTVTSAQKNPTAFYLCASRTGEASYNEQFFGPGTRLTVL.

In DNA form, the CDR3 reads TGTGCCAGCAGCGTTGACAGGGGCAATAATGAAAAACTGTTTTTT. Amino acids: CASSVDRGNNEKLFF. This sequence joins TRBV9 and TRBJ1-4; 8 bases are shared with TRBD1. Germline CDR1 SGDLS, CDR2 YYNGEE. The junction had 4 bases not matched to a gene; V was cut back by 2 bases and J by 4 bases. The CDR3 length is 15 residues.

J is TRBJ2-4 and V is TRBV15; 9 nucleotides match TRBD2. The V segment lost 8 bases and the J segment 3 bases; nucleotides outside the gene matches: 8. There are 15 residues in the CDR3. CDR1 and CDR2 from the germline V gene are LNHNV and YYDKDF (reference sequence). The chain's CDR3 is CATAIAGVNKNIQYF. The CDR3 nucleotides read TGTGCCACCGCGATAGCGGGGGTTAACAAAAACATTCAGTACTTC. The variable domain in full, with the rest retrieved from reference TRBV15 and TRBJ2-4, is DAMVIQNPRYQVTQFGKPVTLSCSQTLNHNVMYWYQQKSSQAPKLLFHYYDKDFNNEADTPDNFQSRRPNTSFCFLDIRSPGLGDTAMYLCATAIAGVNKNIQYFGAGTRLSVL.

This chain links TRBV15 with TRBJ1-2, with D unresolved. Germline V gives CDR1 LNHNV, CDR2 YYDKDF (reference sequence). The CDR3 totals 12 residues. V lost 0 bases, J lost 8 bases, and 7 bases lay in between. Here the CDR3 reads CATSREGRGYTF. DNA of the CDR3: TGTGCCACCAGCAGAGAGGGCAGAGGCTACACCTTC.

The chain carries TRBV7-3 and TRBJ1-3, with D unclear. This CDR3 has 16 residues. Deletions cut 5 bases from V and 2 bases from J, with 16 bases between. Germline loops: CDR1 SGHTA, CDR2 FQGTGA. The CDR3, as DNA: TGTGCCAGCAGCCCCGGGCATACGCGGACTGGAAACACCATATATTTT. Amino acids: CASSPGHTRTGNTIYF.

The sample holds one count of this clonotype. The chain recombines TRBV2 with TRBJ2-4, with unresolved D. Germline-derived CDR1 and CDR2 are SNHLY and FYNNEI. The CDR3 consists of 12 residues. V was trimmed by 2 bases and J by 8 bases, leaving 7 bases between them. The CDR3 DNA is TGTGCCAGCAGTGAAATATACGACATTCAGTACTTC. Translated: CASSEIYDIQYF.

The chain uses TRBV7-9 and TRBJ1-1, with D uncertain. The V end was cut by 0 bases, the J end by 11 bases, with 10 bases between. Per the germline V gene, CDR1 is SEHNR and CDR2 is FQNEAQ (reference sequence). There are 12 residues in the CDR3. In DNA, the CDR3 is TGTGCCAGCAGCTTAGCCCTTATAGGGGCTTTCTTT. Its protein product is CASSLALIGAFF. Combining the CDR3 with reference TRBV7-9 and TRBJ1-1 gives the whole variable domain DTGVSQNPRHKITKRGQNVTFRCDPISEHNRLYWYRQTLGQGPEFLTYFQNEAQLEKSRLLSDRFSAERPKGSFSTLEIQRTEQGDSAMYLCASSLALIGAFFGQGTRLTVV.

V gene TRBV12-3 or TRBV12-4 combines with J gene TRBJ2-4; 10 nucleotides match TRBD1. V trimming: 5 bases; J trimming: 4 bases; junction bases outside the gene matches: 8. The CDR3 has 16 amino acids. The chain's CDR3 is CASSTIRTGGKNIQYF. As DNA, the CDR3 is TGTGCCAGCAGTACCATTCGGACAGGGGGAAAAAACATTCAGTACTTC.

This chain uses TRBV2 with TRBJ1-5, with no clear D. Trimming stripped 2 bases from V and 1 base from J, with 6 bases between. Per germline, CDR1 SNHLY and CDR2 FYNNEI. This CDR3 region has 14 residues. The CDR3 protein is CASSERLSNQPQHF. Written as DNA, the CDR3 is TGTGCCAGCAGTGAACGGCTGAGCAATCAGCCCCAGCATTTT.

This chain connects TRBV30 to TRBJ2-7; D possibly matches TRBD1 or TRBD2 (5 bases each). The CDR3 sequence is 12 residues long. The V gene's germline CDR1 is GTSNPN and CDR2 SVGIG (reference sequence). Trimming removed 5 bases from V and 3 bases from J, with 11 bases in between. The CDR3 nucleotides read TGTGCCTGGGCCGGGGCCCTCTACGAGCAGTACTTC. It codes for CAWAGALYEQYF.

The chain uses TRBV5-1 and TRBJ1-6; no reliable D call. With 9 bases removed from V and 2 bases from J, the gap between germline ends came to 9 bases. The CDR3 runs to 13 residues. Germline V gene lookup returns CDR1 SGHRS and CDR2 YFSETQ. CDR3 region: CATGVTYNSPLHF. CDR3 nucleotide sequence: TGCGCCACCGGGGTAACCTATAATTCACCCCTCCACTTT.

The chain recombines TRBV29-1 with TRBJ2-1, with D possibly matching TRBD2 (6 bases). The CDR3 covers 11 residues. With 3 bases removed from V and 10 bases from J, the gap between germline ends came to 10 bases. Germline lookup yields CDR1 SQVTM and CDR2 ANQGSEA. In nucleotides, the CDR3 is TGCAGCGTTGAGCCGGGGGACGAGCAGTTCTTC. Protein sequence: CSVEPGDEQFF.

The chain uses TRBV2 and TRBJ1-4; TRBD1 matches at 7 bases. Germline CDR1 is SNHLY and CDR2 is FYNNEI. With 5 bases clipped from V and 1 base from J, the junction kept 4 bases outside the gene matches. This CDR3 contains 15 residues. DNA of the CDR3: TGTGCCAGCAGTTTATACAGGGGAACTAATGAAAAACTGTTTTTT. This codes for CASSLYRGTNEKLFF.

The rearrangement links TRBV28 to TRBJ2-2; D remains ambiguous. The germline V and J ends were trimmed by 7 bases and 4 bases, with 13 bases remaining between them. In germline, CDR1 is MDHEN, CDR2 SYDVKM. This CDR3 contains 14 residues. The CDR3 DNA is TGTGCCAGCACCTTGATGGGTTTCACCGGGGAGCTGTTTTTT. It is translated as CASTLMGFTGELFF.

This chain links TRBV20-1 with TRBJ2-3; 8 nucleotides match TRBD2. Trimming removed 6 bases from V and 10 bases from J; junction bases left unmatched: 9. The V gene's germline CDR1 is DFQATT and CDR2 SNEGSKA (reference sequence). This CDR3 is built from 12 residues. For the CDR3, the DNA is TGCAGTGCGGCACCGGGACTAGGGGCGCAGTATTTT. Protein sequence: CSAAPGLGAQYF.

The chain links TRBV15 to TRBJ1-5; 9 positions match TRBD1. Germline V gene sequence: CDR1 LNHNV, CDR2 YYDKDF (reference sequence). After removal of 3 bases from V and 4 bases from J, the junction contained 4 bases not matched to a gene. There are 15 residues in the CDR3. CDR3 nucleotide sequence: TGTGCCACCAGCAGTGGGACAGGGAAAAATCAGCCCCAGCATTTT. It encodes CATSSGTGKNQPQHF.

V is TRBV12-5 and J is TRBJ1-1; no clear D. The CDR3 length is 12 residues. Germline V gene data show CDR1 as LGHNT and CDR2 as FRNRAP. Deletions cut 2 bases from V and 12 bases from J, with 13 bases between. DNA of the CDR3: TGTGCTAGTGGTTTGAACCCTGGGAGAACTTTCTTT. It translates to CASGLNPGRTFF.